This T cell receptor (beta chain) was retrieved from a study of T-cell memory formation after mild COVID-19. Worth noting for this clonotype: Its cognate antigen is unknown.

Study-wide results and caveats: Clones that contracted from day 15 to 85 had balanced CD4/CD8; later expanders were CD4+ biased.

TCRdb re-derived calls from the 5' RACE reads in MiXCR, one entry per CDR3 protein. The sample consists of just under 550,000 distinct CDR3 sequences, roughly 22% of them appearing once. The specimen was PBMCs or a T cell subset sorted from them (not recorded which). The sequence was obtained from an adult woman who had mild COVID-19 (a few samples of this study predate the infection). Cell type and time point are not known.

The CDR3 nucleotides read TGTGCCAGCAGCCATATTCAGGGGCCCAGCTCCTACGAGCAGTACTTC. Its translation is CASSHIQGPSSYEQYF. The chain combines TRBV11-2 with TRBJ2-7, with TRBD1 as a possible D gene (6 bases). Germline V gives CDR1 SGHAT, CDR2 FQNNGV. The CDR3 is 16 amino acids. V was clipped by 5 bases and J by 0 bases, with 17 bases between them. The entire variable domain, with the rest obtained from reference TRBV11-2 and TRBJ2-7, is as follows: EAGVAQSPRYKIIEKRQSVAFWCNPISGHATLYWYQQILGQGPKLLIQFQNNGVVDDSQLPKDRFSAERLKGVDSTLKIQPAKLEDSAVYLCASSHIQGPSSYEQYFGPGTRLTVT.